Following are 21 T cell receptor beta chains from one sample sequenced in a study of blood T cell repertoires in COVID-19. Sequencing was performed with immunoSEQ multiplex PCR; in TCRdb, only in-frame clones are kept and a portion is missing. The sample has under 300,000 clones, roughly 85% seen once; the top ten hold roughly 11%. The sequencing sample was made of peripheral blood. The receptors shown here come from a woman in her seventies with acute or convalescent COVID-19.

The V call is TRBV3-1 (or the pseudogene TRBV3-2), the J call TRBJ2-3, with D tentatively TRBD2 (5 bases). The CDR3 is 14 residues long. V was shortened by 1 base and J by 2 bases, with 7 bases between the two germline ends. The germline gives CDR1 LGHDT, CDR2 YNNKEL (reference sequence). CDR3: CASSQARDTDTQYF. CDR3 bases: TGTGCCAGCAGCCAAGCCCGGGACACAGATACGCAGTATTTT.

The V and J genes are TRBV6-6 and TRBJ2-1; tentatively, D is TRBD2 (5 bases). Trimming took off 0 bases at V and 9 bases at J, with 9 bases between the two ends. Germline V gene lookup returns CDR1 MNHNY and CDR2 SVGAGI (reference sequence). CDR3 length equals 13 residues. CDR3 residues: CASSYSRGSEQFF. The CDR3 DNA reads TGTGCCAGCAGTTACTCGAGAGGGAGTGAGCAGTTCTTC.

This clone occurred once. The chain carries TRBV4-1 and TRBJ2-1, with 8 bases matching TRBD2. CDR1 and CDR2 from the germline V gene are MGHRA and YSYEKL. Trimming at V came to 3 bases and at J to 0 bases, leaving 7 bases not matched to a gene. The CDR3 sequence is 17 residues long. Here the CDR3 DNA reads TGCGCCAGCAGCCACCCCCCCGGGGGGGCCTCCTACAATGAGCAGTTCTTC. Translating it yields CASSHPPGGASYNEQFF.

The chain couples TRBV19 to TRBJ1-2; 10 bases align to TRBD1. Unmatched junction bases numbered 9, after V lost 3 bases and J lost 5 bases. Per germline, CDR1 LNHDA and CDR2 SQIVND (reference sequence). The CDR3 has 16 amino acids. CDR3 loop: CASSMSGTGAAYGYTF. CDR3 sequence (DNA): TGTGCCAGTAGTATGTCCGGGACAGGGGCGGCGTATGGCTACACCTTC.

This chain links TRBV2 with TRBJ1-2; D perhaps matches TRBD1 (6 bases). Germline CDR1 reads SNHLY; CDR2 reads FYNNEI. CDR3 size: 14 residues. V lost 8 bases, J lost 4 bases, and 17 bases lay in between. CDR3 nucleotide sequence: TGTGCCAGCGGGAGGGGGGAAGAGCTCTATGGCTACACCTTC. It translates to CASGRGEELYGYTF.

This clone was seen a single time. This sequence joins TRBV19 and TRBJ2-3; 8 bases are shared with TRBD2. After removal of 3 bases from V and 2 bases from J, the junction contained 10 bases not matched to a gene. The CDR3 has 17 amino acids. Germline V gene lookup returns CDR1 LNHDA and CDR2 SQIVND (reference sequence). This CDR3 is CASSIINSGASTDTQYF. As DNA, the CDR3 is TGTGCCAGTAGTATCATCAATAGCGGGGCCTCCACAGATACGCAGTATTTT.

With respect to this clone: One end of the junction does not line up with germline, which may come from a read error. The CDR3 DNA follows: TGTGCCAGCTCATCTGGACAGGGGGATTCTCCCCTCCACTTT. This codes for CASSSGQGDSPLHF. V is TRBV18 and J is TRBJ1-6; TRBD1 matches 10 bases. Germline assignment: CDR1 KGHSH and CDR2 LQKENI. The CDR3 covers 14 residues.

The sample holds one count of this clone. V usage is TRBV15 and J usage is TRBJ1-2, with a tentative D call TRBD1 (5 bases). The CDR3 length is 14 residues. CDR1 and CDR2 (germline): LNHNV, YYDKDF (reference sequence). With 1 base removed from V and 4 bases from J, the gap between germline ends came to 10 bases. The CDR3 DNA reads as TGTGCCACCAGCAGAGCTGGCGGGGGCTATGGCTACACCTTC. This codes for CATSRAGGGYGYTF.

The V and J genes are TRBV25-1 and TRBJ1-6, with D tentatively TRBD1 (6 bases). V was cut by 2 bases and J by 7 bases, with 12 bases left in between. Germline loops: CDR1 MGHDK, CDR2 SYGVNS. This CDR3 has 15 amino acids. CDR3 loop: CASSERGGQNSPLHF. CDR3 coding DNA: TGTGCCAGCAGTGAACGTGGGGGACAAAATTCACCCCTCCACTTT.

The chain recombines TRBV18 with TRBJ2-1; D is possibly TRBD2 (6 bases). This CDR3 comprises 15 residues. Trimming took off 4 bases at V and 3 bases at J, with 13 bases between the two ends. Germline CDR1 is KGHSH and CDR2 is LQKENI. The CDR3 loop is CASSRRREDYNEQFF. The DNA of the CDR3 is TGTGCCAGCTCACGGAGGAGGGAAGACTACAATGAGCAGTTCTTC.

J is TRBJ2-1 and V is TRBV11-3; D possibly corresponds to TRBD2 (6 bases). This CDR3 spans 16 amino acids. Germline CDR1 is SGHNT and CDR2 is YENEEA. The ends were cut back, 0 bases at V and 8 bases at J, with 17 bases in the middle. CDR3 DNA sequence: TGTGCCAGCAGCTTAGATAGTCGCGGGGCTGGGGATGAGCAGTTCTTC. It encodes CASSLDSRGAGDEQFF.

This clone turned up a few times. The rearrangement links TRBV7-8 to TRBJ1-5; D is unresolved. Between the trimmed V and J ends, which lost 1 base and 0 bases, there was a span of 13 bases. Germline lookup yields CDR1 SGHVS and CDR2 FQNEAQ. This CDR3 comprises 17 residues. In nucleotides, the CDR3 is TGTGCCAGCAGCTTAGTGCATATTCTAAATAGCAATCAGCCCCAGCATTTT. Protein sequence: CASSLVHILNSNQPQHF.

The chain links TRBV11-2 to TRBJ1-1; TRBD1 aligns across 7 bases. From germline, CDR1 is SGHAT and CDR2 FQNNGV. The CDR3 extends over 17 amino acids. The junction had 11 bases not matched to a gene; V was cut back by 4 bases and J by 0 bases. The CDR3 DNA sequence: TGTGCCAGCAGCTATGAGGACAGGTTCTTCATGAACACTGAAGCTTTCTTT. Its translation: CASSYEDRFFMNTEAFF.

This clone was found a few times. J is TRBJ2-7 and V is TRBV5-1, with D tentatively TRBD1 (5 bases). Trimming removed 2 bases from V and 3 bases from J, with 12 bases in between. Germline loops: CDR1 SGHRS, CDR2 YFSETQ. This CDR3 comprises 14 residues. This CDR3 is CASSLQDPNYEQYF. In DNA form, the CDR3 reads TGCGCCAGCAGCTTACAGGATCCGAACTACGAGCAGTACTTC.

The chain links TRBV4-2 to TRBJ2-3; D unclear. Germline V CDR1 and CDR2: LGHNA, YNFKEQ. The CDR3 totals 15 residues. V lost 0 bases to trimming and J lost 2 bases, with 9 bases between them. The CDR3 loop is CASSQDYRSTDTQYF. The CDR3 DNA follows: TGTGCCAGCAGCCAAGATTACAGATCCACAGATACGCAGTATTTT.

This clone was recorded only once. The V and J genes are TRBV29-1 and TRBJ1-3; D might be TRBD1 (6 bases). The CDR3 spans 13 residues. The germline V gene has CDR1 SQVTM and CDR2 ANQGSEA. The ends were cut back, 3 bases at V and 4 bases at J, with 10 bases in the middle. Here the CDR3 reads CSVERDRGNTIYF. The CDR3 nucleotides are TGCAGCGTTGAGAGAGACAGGGGAAACACCATATATTTT.

V gene TRBV5-1 combines with J gene TRBJ2-3; 9 bases are shared with TRBD2. The V and J ends lost 1 base and 6 bases, in that order; junction bases with no gene match: 9. The CDR3 has 16 amino acids. In germline, CDR1 is SGHRS, CDR2 YFSETQ. The CDR3 DNA is TGCGCCAGCAGCTTGCGTGCAGCGGGGGGCGGGGATACGCAGTATTTT. Its protein product is CASSLRAAGGGDTQYF.

This chain links TRBV6-5 with TRBJ2-3, with 12 bases that match TRBD2. CDR1 is MNHEY, CDR2 SVGAGI, per germline. The CDR3 contains 15 residues. V dropped 6 bases and J dropped 6; count of bases not matched to a gene: 7. CDR3 loop: CASSTLAGGADTQYF. The CDR3 DNA reads as TGTGCCAGCAGCACCCTAGCGGGGGGGGCCGATACGCAGTATTTT.

The chain recombines TRBV18 with TRBJ1-2; TRBD1 matches at 7 bases. The ends lost 3 bases at V and 4 bases at J; junction bases unmatched: 5. The germline CDR1 and CDR2 sequences are KGHSH and LQKENI. The CDR3 covers 14 residues. CDR3 residues: CASSPDRMSYGYTF. The CDR3 DNA reads TGTGCCAGCTCACCGGACAGGATGAGCTATGGCTACACCTTC.

The rearrangement uses TRBV5-1 and TRBJ1-1; no clear D gene. The length of the CDR3 is 14 residues. Germline CDR1 SGHRS, CDR2 YFSETQ. V dropped 0 bases and J dropped 2 bases, with 8 bases sitting between them. CDR3 DNA sequence: TGCGCCAGCAGCTTGGACCCAACAAACACTGAAGCTTTCTTT. It yields the protein CASSLDPTNTEAFF.

The V gene is TRBV7-2, the J gene TRBJ2-3; D is uncertain. Germline V lookup: CDR1 SGHTA, CDR2 FQGNSA. The CDR3 consists of 13 residues. Trimming took 5 bases from V and 3 from J, leaving 9 bases between them. The CDR3 DNA is TGTGCCAGCAGCCGCCGGGTGACAGATACGCAGTATTTT. This translates into CASSRRVTDTQYF.